The sequence of this TCR beta chain was determined in a study of OX40 agonist ivuxolimab in advanced cancers. The overall study: In this cohort, patients received ivuxolimab, an agonistic anti-OX40 (CD134) antibody. Overall study results and limits: Certain nonresponders additionally had low normalized T-cell clonal expansion.

Libraries were prepared by immunoSEQ multiplex PCR; TCRdb keeps only in-frame clonotypes and omits some of them. Of more than 70,000 clones listed, roughly nine tenths are singletons. Of note for this clone: Antigen unknown.

Germline CDR1 is MNHEY and CDR2 is SVGAGI. The ends were cut back, 0 bases at V and 6 bases at J, with 13 bases in the middle. This CDR3 region has 15 residues. The chain employs TRBV6-5 and TRBJ2-3, with a weak D call TRBD1 (7 bases). This material consisted of CD4+ or CD8+ T cells sorted from blood, taken in a trial of the OX40 agonist ivuxolimab. This clonotype was obtained from an adult with an advanced solid tumor such as melanoma, head and neck, liver or kidney cancer. CDR3 in amino acids: CASSYSAGQTDTQYF. The DNA for the CDR3 is TGTGCCAGCAGTTACTCTGCGGGACAGACGGATACGCAGTATTTT.